The 2 T cell receptor beta chains in this list originate from one sample, sequenced in a study of Graves' ophthalmopathy and Graves' hyperthyroidism. The authors amplified TCR beta CDR3 regions, and they did so from RNA transcripts for repertoire sequencing. HTBI-primed first-round RT-PCR preceded second-round multiplex PCR. In TCRdb, the multiplex PCR reads were re-called with MiXCR into one record per CDR3 protein. The sample has around 400,000 distinct CDR3 sequences; about a sixth are singletons. The sample taken for sequencing was peripheral blood. Source of these receptors: a woman under 30 with Graves' ophthalmopathy.

The chain carries TRBV6-2 or TRBV6-3 and TRBJ2-5, with D uncertain. CDR3 size: 13 residues. CDR1 and CDR2 from the germline V gene are MNHEY and SVGEGT. Between the trimmed V and J ends, which lost 7 bases and 0 bases, there was a span of 9 bases. CDR3 sequence reads: CASKEDDQETQYF. CDR3 DNA: TGTGCCAGCAAGGAAGACGACCAAGAGACCCAGTACTTC.

The sample holds many counts of this clonotype. The genes are TRBV10-3 and TRBJ2-5; TRBD1 aligns across 9 bases. J gave up 2 bases and V 5 bases, and 3 bases lay outside the gene matches. CDR3 size: 14 residues. Germline loops: CDR1 ENHRY, CDR2 SYGVKD. CDR3: CAISFGQGQETQYF. The CDR3 DNA follows: TGTGCCATCAGTTTCGGACAGGGGCAAGAGACCCAGTACTTC.